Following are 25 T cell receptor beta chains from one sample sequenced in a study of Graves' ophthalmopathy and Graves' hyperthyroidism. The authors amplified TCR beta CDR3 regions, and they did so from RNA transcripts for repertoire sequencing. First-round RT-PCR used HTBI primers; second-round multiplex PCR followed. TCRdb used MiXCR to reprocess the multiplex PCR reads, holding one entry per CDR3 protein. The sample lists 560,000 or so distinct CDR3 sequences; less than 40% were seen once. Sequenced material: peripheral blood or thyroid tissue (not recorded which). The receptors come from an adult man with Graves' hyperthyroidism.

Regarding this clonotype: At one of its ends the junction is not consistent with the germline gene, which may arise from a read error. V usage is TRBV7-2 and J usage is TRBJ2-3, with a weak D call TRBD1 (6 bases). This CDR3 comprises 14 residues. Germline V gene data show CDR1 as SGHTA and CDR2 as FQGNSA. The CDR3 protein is CASSLGRGADTRYF. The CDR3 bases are TGTGCCAGCAGCTTAGGCAGGGGCGCAGATACGCGGTATTTT.

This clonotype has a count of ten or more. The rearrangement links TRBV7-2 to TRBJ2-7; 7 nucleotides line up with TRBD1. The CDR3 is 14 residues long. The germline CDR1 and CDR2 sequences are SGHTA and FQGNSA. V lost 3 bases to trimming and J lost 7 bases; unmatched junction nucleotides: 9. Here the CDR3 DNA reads TGTGCCAGCAGCTTGGACAACAGGGGTAGGGAGCAGTACTTC. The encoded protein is CASSLDNRGREQYF.

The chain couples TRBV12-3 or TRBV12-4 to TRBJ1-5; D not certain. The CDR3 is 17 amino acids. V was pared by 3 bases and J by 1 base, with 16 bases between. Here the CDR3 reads CASSFKHSRESNQPQHF. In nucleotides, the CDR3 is TGTGCCAGCAGTTTTAAGCACTCGAGAGAAAGCAATCAGCCCCAGCATTTT.

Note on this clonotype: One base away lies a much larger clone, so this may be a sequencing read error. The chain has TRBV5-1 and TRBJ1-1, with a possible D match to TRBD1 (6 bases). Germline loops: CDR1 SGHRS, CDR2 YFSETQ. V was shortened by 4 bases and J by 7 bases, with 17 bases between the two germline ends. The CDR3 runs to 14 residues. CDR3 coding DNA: TGCGCCAGCAGCACACAGGGCGTCGGAATTGAAGCTTTCTTT. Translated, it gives CASSTQGVGIEAFF.

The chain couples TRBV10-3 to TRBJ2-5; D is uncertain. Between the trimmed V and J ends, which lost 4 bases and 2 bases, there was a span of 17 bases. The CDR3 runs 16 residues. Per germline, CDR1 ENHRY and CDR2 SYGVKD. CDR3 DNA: TGTGCCATCAGTGTATCGGCAGCTGCAGGTCAAGAGACCCAGTACTTC. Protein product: CAISVSAAAGQETQYF.

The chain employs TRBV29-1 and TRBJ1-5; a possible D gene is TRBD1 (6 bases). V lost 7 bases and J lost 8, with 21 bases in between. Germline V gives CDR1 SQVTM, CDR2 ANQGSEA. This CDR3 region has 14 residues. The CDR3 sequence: CSAERGGTDEPQHF. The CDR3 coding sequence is TGCAGCGCCGAGCGGGGGGGCACGGATGAGCCCCAGCATTTT.

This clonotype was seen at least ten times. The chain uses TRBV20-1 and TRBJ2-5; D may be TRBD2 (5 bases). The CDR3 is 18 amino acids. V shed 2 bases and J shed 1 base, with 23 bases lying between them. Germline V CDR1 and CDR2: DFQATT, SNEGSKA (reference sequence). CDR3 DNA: TGCAGTGCTAGACCACTGCAGAAACGGGATCCCAGCCAAGAGACCCAGTACTTC. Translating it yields CSARPLQKRDPSQETQYF.

The CDR3 DNA reads as TGTGCCAGCAGGGACGGAGCAGGTTCAAGTTCACCCCTCCACTTT. Translation gives CASRDGAGSSSPLHF. The rearrangement links TRBV6-6 to TRBJ1-6; D remains unclear. The CDR3 covers 15 residues. Trimming stripped 6 bases from V and 9 bases from J, with 18 bases between. Germline CDR1 reads MNHNY; CDR2 reads SVGAGI (reference sequence).

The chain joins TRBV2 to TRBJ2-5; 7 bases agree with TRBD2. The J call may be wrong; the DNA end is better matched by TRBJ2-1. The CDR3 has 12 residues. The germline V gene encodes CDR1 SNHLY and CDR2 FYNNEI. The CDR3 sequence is CASSVGLDEQFF. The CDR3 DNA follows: TGTGCCAGCAGTGTCGGACTAGATGAGCAGTTCTTC.

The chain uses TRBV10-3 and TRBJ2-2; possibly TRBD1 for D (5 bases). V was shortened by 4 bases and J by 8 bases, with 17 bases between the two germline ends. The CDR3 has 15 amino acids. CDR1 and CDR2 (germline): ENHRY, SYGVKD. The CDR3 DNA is TGTGCCATCAGTGCTAGTGGGGCCCCCGTAGGGGAGCTGTTTTTT. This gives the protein CAISASGAPVGELFF.

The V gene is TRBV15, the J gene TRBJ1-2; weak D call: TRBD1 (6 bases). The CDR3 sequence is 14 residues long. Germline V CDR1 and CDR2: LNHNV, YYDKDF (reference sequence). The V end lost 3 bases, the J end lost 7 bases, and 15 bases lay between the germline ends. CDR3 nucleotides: TGTGCCACCAGCAGCACTTACAGGGTCCGTGGCTACACCTTC. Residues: CATSSTYRVRGYTF.

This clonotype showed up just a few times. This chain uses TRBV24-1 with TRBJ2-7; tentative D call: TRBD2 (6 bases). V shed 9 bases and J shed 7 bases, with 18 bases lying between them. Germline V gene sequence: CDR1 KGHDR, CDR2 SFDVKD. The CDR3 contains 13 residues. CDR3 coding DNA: TGTGCCACCGGTAGCGGAGCCTACAATGAGCAGTACTTC. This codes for CATGSGAYNEQYF.

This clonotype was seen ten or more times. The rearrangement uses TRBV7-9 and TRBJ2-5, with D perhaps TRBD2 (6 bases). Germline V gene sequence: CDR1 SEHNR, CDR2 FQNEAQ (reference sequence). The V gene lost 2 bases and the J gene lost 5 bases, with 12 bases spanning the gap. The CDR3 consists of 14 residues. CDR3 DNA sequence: TGTGCCAGCAGCTTAAATGAGCGGGTGGAGACCCAGTACTTC. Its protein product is CASSLNERVETQYF.

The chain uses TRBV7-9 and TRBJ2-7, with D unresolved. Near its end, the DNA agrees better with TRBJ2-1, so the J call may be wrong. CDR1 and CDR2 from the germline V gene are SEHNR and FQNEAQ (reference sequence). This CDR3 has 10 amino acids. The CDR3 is CASSLVEQFF. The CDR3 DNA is TGTGCCAGCAGCTTAGTCGAGCAGTTCTTC.

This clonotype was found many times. The CDR3 DNA reads as TGCGCCAGCAGTAGCGGGGGGGTCGGCACCGGGGAGCTGTTTTTT. This sequence encodes CASSSGGVGTGELFF. V and J are TRBV10-2 and TRBJ2-2; 10 nucleotides agree with TRBD2. Trimming removed 5 bases from V and 4 bases from J; junction bases left unmatched: 4. The CDR3 extends over 15 amino acids. Per the germline V gene, CDR1 is WSHSY and CDR2 is SAAADI.

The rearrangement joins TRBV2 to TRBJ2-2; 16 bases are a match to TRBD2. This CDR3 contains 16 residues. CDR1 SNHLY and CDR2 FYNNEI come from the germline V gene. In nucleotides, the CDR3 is TGTGCTAGAGGGGGACTAGCGGGAGGGCCAAACGGGGAGCTGTTTTTT. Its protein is CARGGLAGGPNGELFF.

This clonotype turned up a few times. This chain's CDR3 is CASSLTDTRETQYF. The CDR3 DNA sequence: TGTGCCAGCTCACTTACCGACACCCGGGAGACCCAGTACTTC. The chain has TRBV9 and TRBJ2-5; D remains ambiguous. V shed 7 bases and J shed 5 bases, with 18 bases lying between them. Germline V gives CDR1 SGDLS, CDR2 YYNGEE. This CDR3 has 14 residues.

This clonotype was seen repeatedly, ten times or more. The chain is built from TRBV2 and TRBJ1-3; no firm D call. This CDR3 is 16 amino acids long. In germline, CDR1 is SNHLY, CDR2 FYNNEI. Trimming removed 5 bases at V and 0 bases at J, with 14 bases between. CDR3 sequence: CASSTPPGSSGNTIYF. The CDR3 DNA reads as TGTGCCAGCAGTACCCCCCCAGGCAGCTCTGGAAACACCATATATTTT.

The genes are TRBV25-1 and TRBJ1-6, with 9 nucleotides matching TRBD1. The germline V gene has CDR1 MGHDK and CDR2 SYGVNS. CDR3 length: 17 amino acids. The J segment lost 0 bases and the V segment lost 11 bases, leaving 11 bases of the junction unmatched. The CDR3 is CAWSRNRGHSYNSPLHF. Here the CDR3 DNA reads TGTGCCTGGAGCCGAAACAGGGGGCACTCCTATAATTCACCCCTCCACTTT.

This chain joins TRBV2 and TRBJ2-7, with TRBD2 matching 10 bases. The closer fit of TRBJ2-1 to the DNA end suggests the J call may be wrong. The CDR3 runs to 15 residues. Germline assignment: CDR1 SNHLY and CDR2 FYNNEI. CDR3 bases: TGTGCCAGCAGCTATCTAGCGGGAGTTCACAATGAGCAGTTCTTC. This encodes CASSYLAGVHNEQFF.

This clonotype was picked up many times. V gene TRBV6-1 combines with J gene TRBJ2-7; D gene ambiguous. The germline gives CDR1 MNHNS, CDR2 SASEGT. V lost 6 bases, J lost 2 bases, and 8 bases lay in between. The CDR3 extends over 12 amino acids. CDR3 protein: CASRARTYEQYF. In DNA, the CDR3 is TGTGCCAGCAGAGCTAGAACCTACGAGCAGTACTTC.

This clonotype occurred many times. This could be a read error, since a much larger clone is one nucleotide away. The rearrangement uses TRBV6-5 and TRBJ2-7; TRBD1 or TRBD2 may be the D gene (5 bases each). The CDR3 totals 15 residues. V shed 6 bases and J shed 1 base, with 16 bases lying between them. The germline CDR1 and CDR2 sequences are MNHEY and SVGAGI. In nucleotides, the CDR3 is TGTGCCAGCAGACGGGACGGGACCTCGTCCTACGAGCAGTACTTC. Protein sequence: CASRRDGTSSYEQYF.

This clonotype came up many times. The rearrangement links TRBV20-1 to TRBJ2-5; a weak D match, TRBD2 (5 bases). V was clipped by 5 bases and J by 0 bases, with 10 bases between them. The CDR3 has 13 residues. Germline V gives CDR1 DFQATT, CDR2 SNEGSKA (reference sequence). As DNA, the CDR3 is TGCAGTGCTGAACTAGGCAACCAAGAGACCCAGTACTTC. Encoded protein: CSAELGNQETQYF.

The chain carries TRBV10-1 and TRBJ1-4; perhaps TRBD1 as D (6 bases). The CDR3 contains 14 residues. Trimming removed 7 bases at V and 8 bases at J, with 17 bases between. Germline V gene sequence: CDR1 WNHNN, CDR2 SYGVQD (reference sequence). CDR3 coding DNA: TGCGCCAGCACCCAAGGGGGGGAGGGGGAAAAACTGTTTTTT. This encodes CASTQGGEGEKLFF.

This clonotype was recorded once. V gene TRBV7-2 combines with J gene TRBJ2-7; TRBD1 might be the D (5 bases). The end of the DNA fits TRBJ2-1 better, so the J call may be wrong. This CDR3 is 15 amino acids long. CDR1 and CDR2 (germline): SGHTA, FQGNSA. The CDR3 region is CASSLNAGTYNEQFF. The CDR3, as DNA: TGTGCCAGCAGCTTAAACGCAGGGACCTACAATGAGCAGTTCTTC.